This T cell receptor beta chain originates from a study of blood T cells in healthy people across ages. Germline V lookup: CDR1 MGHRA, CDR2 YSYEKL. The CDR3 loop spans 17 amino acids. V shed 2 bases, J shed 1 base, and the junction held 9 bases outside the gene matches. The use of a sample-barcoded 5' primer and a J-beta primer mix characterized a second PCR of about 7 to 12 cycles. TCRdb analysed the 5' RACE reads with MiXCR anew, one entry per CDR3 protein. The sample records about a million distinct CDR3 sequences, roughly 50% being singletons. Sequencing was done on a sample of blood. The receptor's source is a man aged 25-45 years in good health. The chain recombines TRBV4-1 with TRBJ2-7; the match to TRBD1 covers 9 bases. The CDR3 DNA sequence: TGCGCCAGCAGCCAATATGGGGGGACAGGGAGATCCTACGAGCAGTACTTC. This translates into CASSQYGGTGRSYEQYF.